Sequencing of this TCR beta chain was carried out in a study of blood T cell repertoires in COVID-19. Background on the study: COVID-19 samples collected from the United States, Italy and Spain covered acute and convalescent phases. The analysed material was cDNA or gDNA that came from T cells, B-cell-depleted T cells, or PBMCs.

As for this clone: Other DNA variants within this sample encode the same CDR3.

V lost 8 bases to trimming and J lost 4 bases; unmatched junction nucleotides: 5. CDR1 and CDR2 (germline): MNHEY, SVGAGI. The CDR3 consists of 13 residues. Original analysis: Researchers report that nucleated cell counts were estimated from reference gene primer amplification. Profiled with immunoSEQ multiplex PCR; TCRdb holds only in-frame clones, not every one. V and J calls and clone size are given by that table; D and trimming were obtained from the DNA. The profile shows some 200,000 clones, about 76% of them singletons. Sequencing was performed on peripheral blood. This chain connects TRBV6-5 to TRBJ1-5; 7 bases map to TRBD1. This receptor was taken from a woman aged 45-65 years with active or convalescent COVID-19. CDR3 in DNA: TGTGCCAGCTCCCGACAGGGTAATCAGCCCCAGCATTTT. It codes for CASSRQGNQPQHF.